The TCR beta chain under discussion was sequenced for a study of cytomegalovirus exposure and HLA in healthy donors. Worth noting for this clone: What it recognizes is unknown.

Primers included in the PCR were 60 Vbeta and 13 Jbeta primers. Sequencing was performed with immunoSEQ multiplex PCR; in TCRdb, only in-frame clones are kept and a portion is missing. Here the sample spans tens of thousands of clones, 76% being singletons. Overall study findings and caveats: TCR beta V segments were, for the most part, productive about 87% or about 30% of the time in an earlier analysis.

This TCR derives from a male donor in good health and CMV-seronegative. The sequencing sample was made of PBMCs.

In DNA, the CDR3 is TGTGCCAGCAGCGTAGATCAGGGGGCCGTAGGCACTGAAGCTTTCTTT. Translated, it gives CASSVDQGAVGTEAFF. The rearrangement joins TRBV9 to TRBJ1-1; 8 bases agree with TRBD1. The trim removed 0 bases at V and 4 bases at J, leaving 8 bases unmatched. Germline V gives CDR1 SGDLS, CDR2 YYNGEE. This CDR3 is built from 16 residues.